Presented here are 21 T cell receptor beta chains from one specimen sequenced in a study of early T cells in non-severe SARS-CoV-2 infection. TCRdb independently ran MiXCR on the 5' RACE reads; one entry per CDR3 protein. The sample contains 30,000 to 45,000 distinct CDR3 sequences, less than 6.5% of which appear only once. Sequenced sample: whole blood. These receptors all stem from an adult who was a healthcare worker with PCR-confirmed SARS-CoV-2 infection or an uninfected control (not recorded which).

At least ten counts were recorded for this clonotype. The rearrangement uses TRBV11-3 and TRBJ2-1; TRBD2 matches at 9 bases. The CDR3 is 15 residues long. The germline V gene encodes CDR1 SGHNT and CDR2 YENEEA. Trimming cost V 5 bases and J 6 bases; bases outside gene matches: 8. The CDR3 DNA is TGTGCCAGCAGCCCGACTAGCGGAGATACCAATGAGCAGTTCTTC. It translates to CASSPTSGDTNEQFF.

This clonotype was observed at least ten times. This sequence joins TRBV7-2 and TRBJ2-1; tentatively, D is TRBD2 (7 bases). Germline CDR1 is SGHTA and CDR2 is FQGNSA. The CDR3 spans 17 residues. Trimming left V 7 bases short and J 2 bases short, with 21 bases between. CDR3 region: CASTPSSGGRPYNEQFF. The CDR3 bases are TGTGCCAGCACCCCCTCGTCGGGGGGCCGTCCCTACAATGAGCAGTTCTTC.

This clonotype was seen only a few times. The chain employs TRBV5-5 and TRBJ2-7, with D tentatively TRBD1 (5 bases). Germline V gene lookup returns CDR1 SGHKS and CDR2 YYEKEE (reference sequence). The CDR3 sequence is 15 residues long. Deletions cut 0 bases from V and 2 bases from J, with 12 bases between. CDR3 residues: CASSLAPGLPYEQYF. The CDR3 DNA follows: TGTGCCAGCAGCTTGGCCCCAGGGCTCCCCTACGAGCAGTACTTC.

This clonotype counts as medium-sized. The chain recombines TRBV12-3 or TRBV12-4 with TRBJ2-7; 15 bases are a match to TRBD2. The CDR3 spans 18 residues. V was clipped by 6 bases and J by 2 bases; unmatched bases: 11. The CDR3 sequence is CASSPGTSGGSYTYEQYF. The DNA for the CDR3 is TGTGCCAGCAGCCCAGGGACTAGCGGGGGGTCTTACACCTACGAGCAGTACTTC.

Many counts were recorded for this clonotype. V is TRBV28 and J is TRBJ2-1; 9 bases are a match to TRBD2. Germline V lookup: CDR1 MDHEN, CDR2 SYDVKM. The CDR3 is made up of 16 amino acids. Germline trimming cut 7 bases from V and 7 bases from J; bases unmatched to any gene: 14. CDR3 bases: TGTGCCAGCACCCCAGGCTGGGTAGCGGGAGTTAATGAGCAGTTCTTC. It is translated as CASTPGWVAGVNEQFF. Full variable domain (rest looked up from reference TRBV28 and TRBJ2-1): DVKVTQSSRYLVKRTGEKVFLECVQDMDHENMFWYRQDPGLGLRLIYFSYDVKMKEKGDIPEGYSVSREKKERFSLILESASTNQTSMYLCASTPGWVAGVNEQFFGPGTRLTVL.

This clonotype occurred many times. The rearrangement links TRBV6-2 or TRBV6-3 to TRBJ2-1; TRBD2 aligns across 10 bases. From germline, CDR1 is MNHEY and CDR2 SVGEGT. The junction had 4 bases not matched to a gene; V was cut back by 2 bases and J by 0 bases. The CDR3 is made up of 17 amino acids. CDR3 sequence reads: CASSYPSGGPSYNEQFF. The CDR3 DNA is TGTGCCAGCAGTTACCCTAGCGGGGGTCCCTCCTACAATGAGCAGTTCTTC.

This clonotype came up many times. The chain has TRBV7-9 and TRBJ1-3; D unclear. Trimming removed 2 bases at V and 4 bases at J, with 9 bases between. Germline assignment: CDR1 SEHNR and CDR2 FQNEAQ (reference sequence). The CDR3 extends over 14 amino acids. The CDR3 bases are TGTGCCAGCAGCTTATCCCCCCCAGGAAACACCATATATTTT. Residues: CASSLSPPGNTIYF.

The CDR3 nucleotides read TGTGCCAGCCACGGGACCGGAGGGCCTTCAGATACGCAGTATTTT. Its translation: CASHGTGGPSDTQYF. The chain combines TRBV28 with TRBJ2-3; possible D gene TRBD2, 6 bases. Germline CDR1 is MDHEN and CDR2 is SYDVKM. V was clipped by 8 bases and J by 4 bases, with 19 bases between them. The CDR3 spans 15 residues.

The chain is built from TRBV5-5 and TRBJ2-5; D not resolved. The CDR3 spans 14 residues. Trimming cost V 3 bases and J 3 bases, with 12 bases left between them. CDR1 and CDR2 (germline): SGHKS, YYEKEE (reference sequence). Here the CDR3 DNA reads TGTGCCAGCAGCTACATTGGTAGGGAAGAGACCCAGTACTTC. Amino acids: CASSYIGREETQYF.

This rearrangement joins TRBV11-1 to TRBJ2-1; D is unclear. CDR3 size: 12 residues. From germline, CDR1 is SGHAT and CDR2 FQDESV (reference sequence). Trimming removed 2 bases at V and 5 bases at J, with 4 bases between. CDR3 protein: CASSLSHNEQFF. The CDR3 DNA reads TGTGCCAGCAGCTTATCTCACAATGAGCAGTTCTTC.

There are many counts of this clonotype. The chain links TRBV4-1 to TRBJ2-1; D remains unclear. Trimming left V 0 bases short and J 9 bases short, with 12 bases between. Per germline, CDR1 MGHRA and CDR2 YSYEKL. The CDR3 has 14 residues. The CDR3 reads CASSQDEAAGEQFF. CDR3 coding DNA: TGCGCCAGCAGCCAAGATGAAGCAGCCGGTGAGCAGTTCTTC.

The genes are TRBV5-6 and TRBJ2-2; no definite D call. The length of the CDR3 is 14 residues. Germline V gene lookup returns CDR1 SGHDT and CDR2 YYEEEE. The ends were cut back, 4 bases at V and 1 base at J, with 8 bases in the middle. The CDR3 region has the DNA TGTGCCAGCAGCCCTAACTTGAACACCGGGGAGCTGTTTTTT. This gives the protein CASSPNLNTGELFF.

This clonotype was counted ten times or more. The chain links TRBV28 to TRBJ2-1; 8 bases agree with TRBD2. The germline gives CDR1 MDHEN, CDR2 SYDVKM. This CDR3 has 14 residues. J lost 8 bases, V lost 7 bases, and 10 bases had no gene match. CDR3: CASTTAGGSDEQFF. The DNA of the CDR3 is TGTGCCAGCACCACCGCGGGAGGCTCGGATGAGCAGTTCTTC. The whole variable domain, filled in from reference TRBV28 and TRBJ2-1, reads DVKVTQSSRYLVKRTGEKVFLECVQDMDHENMFWYRQDPGLGLRLIYFSYDVKMKEKGDIPEGYSVSREKKERFSLILESASTNQTSMYLCASTTAGGSDEQFFGPGTRLTVL.

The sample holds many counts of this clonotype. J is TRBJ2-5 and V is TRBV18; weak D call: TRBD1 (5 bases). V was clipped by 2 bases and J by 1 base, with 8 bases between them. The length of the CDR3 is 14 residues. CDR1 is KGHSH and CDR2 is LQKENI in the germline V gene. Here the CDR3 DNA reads TGTGCCAGCTCACCAGCAGGGCTCCAAGAGACCCAGTACTTC. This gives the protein CASSPAGLQETQYF.

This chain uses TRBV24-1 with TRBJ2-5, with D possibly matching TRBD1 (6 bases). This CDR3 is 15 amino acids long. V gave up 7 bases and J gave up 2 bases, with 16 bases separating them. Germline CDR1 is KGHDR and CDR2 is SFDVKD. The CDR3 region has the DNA TGTGCCACCAGCGGAAGCCCTGGACAGCAAGAGACCCAGTACTTC. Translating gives CATSGSPGQQETQYF.

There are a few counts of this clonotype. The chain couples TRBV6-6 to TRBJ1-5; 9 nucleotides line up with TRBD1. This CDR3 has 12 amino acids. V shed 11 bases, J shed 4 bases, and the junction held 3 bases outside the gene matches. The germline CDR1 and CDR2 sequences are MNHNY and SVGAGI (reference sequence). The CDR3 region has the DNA TGTGCCTCGGACAGGGGAAATCAGCCCCAGCATTTT. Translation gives CASDRGNQPQHF.

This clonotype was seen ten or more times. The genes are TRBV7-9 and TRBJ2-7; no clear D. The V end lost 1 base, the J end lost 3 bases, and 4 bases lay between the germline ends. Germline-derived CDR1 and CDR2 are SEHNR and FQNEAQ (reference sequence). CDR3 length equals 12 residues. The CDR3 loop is CASSLVHYEQYF. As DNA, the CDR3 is TGTGCCAGCAGCTTAGTCCACTACGAGCAGTACTTC.

The CDR3 sequence: CASHGQGRYEQYF. In DNA form, the CDR3 reads TGTGCCAGCCACGGACAGGGACGCTACGAGCAGTACTTC. The rearrangement links TRBV28 to TRBJ2-7, with 8 bases lining up with TRBD1. Germline V gene data show CDR1 as MDHEN and CDR2 as SYDVKM. Trimming took 8 bases from V and 3 from J; bases not matched to a gene: 6. The CDR3 covers 13 residues.

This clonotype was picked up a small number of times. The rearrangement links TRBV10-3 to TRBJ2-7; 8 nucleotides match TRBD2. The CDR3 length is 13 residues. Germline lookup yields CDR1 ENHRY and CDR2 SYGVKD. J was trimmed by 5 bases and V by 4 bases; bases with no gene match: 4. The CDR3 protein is CAISAGGADEQYF. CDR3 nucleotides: TGTGCCATCAGTGCCGGGGGGGCCGACGAGCAGTACTTC.

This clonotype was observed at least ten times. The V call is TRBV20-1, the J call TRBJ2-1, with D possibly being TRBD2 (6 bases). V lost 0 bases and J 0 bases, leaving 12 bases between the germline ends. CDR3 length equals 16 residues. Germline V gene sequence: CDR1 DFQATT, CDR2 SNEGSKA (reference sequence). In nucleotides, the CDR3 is TGCAGTGCTAGAGATACGGGCGGGAACTCCTACAATGAGCAGTTCTTC. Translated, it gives CSARDTGGNSYNEQFF.

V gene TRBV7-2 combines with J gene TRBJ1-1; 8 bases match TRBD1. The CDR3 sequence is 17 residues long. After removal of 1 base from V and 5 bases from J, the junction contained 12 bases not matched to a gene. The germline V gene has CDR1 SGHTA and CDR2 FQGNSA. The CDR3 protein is CASSLEMAGGAGTEAFF. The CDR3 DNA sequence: TGTGCCAGCAGCTTAGAAATGGCAGGGGGCGCGGGGACTGAAGCTTTCTTT.